This T cell receptor beta chain was identified in a study of early T cells in non-severe SARS-CoV-2 infection. From the 5' RACE reads, TCRdb called clonotypes with MiXCR, one entry per CDR3 protein. The sample records 60,000 to 75,000 distinct CDR3 sequences, 10% to 15% being singletons. The CDR3 is 11 residues long. Germline lookup yields CDR1 DFQATT and CDR2 SNEGSKA (reference sequence). Deletions cut 3 bases from V and 9 bases from J, with 9 bases between. At least ten counts were recorded for this clonotype. The clonotype was recovered from an adult who was a healthcare worker with PCR-confirmed SARS-CoV-2 infection or an uninfected control (not recorded which). The V call is TRBV20-1, the J call TRBJ2-1; D uncertain. The sample taken for sequencing was whole blood. CDR3 in amino acids: CSASVSREQFF. The DNA for the CDR3 is TGCAGTGCTAGTGTCTCCCGTGAGCAGTTCTTC.